What follows is one T cell receptor beta chain and its context. No antigen is known for it. The CDR3 is 16 amino acids. Germline V gene sequence: CDR1 LGHNA, CDR2 YSLEER. J gave up 0 bases and V 5 bases, and 5 bases lay outside the gene matches. As to time point: newly diagnosed GD, antithyroid drugs for less than 3 months. Making the TCR library involved RNA that had been extracted from PBMCs. Arm-PCR of CDR3 regions and iRepertoire HTBI primers were the basis on which TCR beta libraries were built. TCRdb itself ran the multiplex PCR reads through MiXCR, one entry per CDR3 protein. The repertoire consists of approximately 400,000 distinct CDR3 sequences, with roughly 15% occurring once and the leading ten covering 20% to 25%. These data are taken from a study of regulatory T cells in long-lasting Graves disease. Whole-study results and caveats: With 2,500 to 3,500 shared public clonotypes, persistent patients exceeded new patients, who shared 966.

The gene calls are TRBV4-3 and TRBJ2-2; 8 nucleotides match TRBD2. This specimen consisted of peripheral blood mononuclear cells (PBMCs), obtained at new diagnosis, from a patient treated with antithyroid drugs. This receptor was taken from a female donor with Graves disease. The CDR3 protein is CASSKQAGANTGELFF. The CDR3 nucleotides are TGCGCCAGCAGCAAACAAGCGGGAGCGAACACCGGGGAGCTGTTTTTT.